What follows are 24 T cell receptor beta chains derived from one specimen sequenced in a study of blood T cell repertoires in COVID-19. Libraries were prepared by immunoSEQ multiplex PCR; TCRdb keeps only in-frame clonotypes and omits some of them. The data contain roughly 170,000 clones, approximately 77% of them singletons. The specimen sequenced was PBMCs or T cells enriched from blood (not recorded which). Every receptor here comes from a man aged 55 to 70 who had recovered from COVID-19.

The J gene is TRBJ1-1, the V gene TRBV29-1; D may be TRBD1 (5 bases). CDR3 size: 14 residues. Deletions cut 5 bases from V and 4 bases from J, with 17 bases between. Germline V CDR1 and CDR2: SQVTM, ANQGSEA. CDR3 region: CSVHESGGGTEAFF. CDR3 DNA sequence: TGCAGCGTTCATGAAAGCGGGGGGGGCACTGAAGCTTTCTTT.

The genes are TRBV30 and TRBJ1-1; D gene ambiguous. Germline-derived CDR1 and CDR2 are GTSNPN and SVGIG (reference sequence). The germline V and J ends were trimmed by 2 bases and 2 bases, with 12 bases remaining between them. The CDR3 spans 14 residues. CDR3 sequence reads: CAWSRTAINTEAFF. In DNA, the CDR3 is TGTGCCTGGAGTCGTACCGCGATCAACACTGAAGCTTTCTTT.

The gene calls are TRBV9 and TRBJ1-6; 7 bases are a match to TRBD1. This CDR3 has 16 residues. Trimming took 0 bases from V and 9 from J; bases not matched to a gene: 9. Germline V gives CDR1 SGDLS, CDR2 YYNGEE. The CDR3 spells CASSVGQGSMASPLHF. In DNA, the CDR3 is TGTGCCAGCAGCGTAGGACAGGGTTCGATGGCTTCACCCCTCCACTTT.

The rearrangement links TRBV5-4 to TRBJ1-5; TRBD1 matches 10 bases. This CDR3 has 17 residues. Germline lookup yields CDR1 SGHNT and CDR2 YYREEE (reference sequence). Losses at the gene ends were 5 bases for V and 6 bases for J; bases not matched to a gene: 14. CDR3 nucleotides: TGTGCCAGCAGATGGGCCGGCGGGGACAGGGGTGGTCAGCCCCAGCATTTT. Protein: CASRWAGGDRGGQPQHF.

V and J are TRBV6-6 and TRBJ1-5; 7 bases match TRBD1. Looked up from germline, CDR1 is MNHNY and CDR2 is SVGAGI (reference sequence). The CDR3 is made up of 14 amino acids. V lost 4 bases and J lost 3; bases outside the gene matches: 3. The CDR3: CASSWGQYNQPQHF. The CDR3 DNA follows: TGTGCCAGCAGTTGGGGACAGTACAATCAGCCCCAGCATTTT.

The V gene is TRBV7-9, the J gene TRBJ2-7; D is unresolved. V was trimmed by 5 bases and J by 3 bases, leaving 11 bases between them. CDR1 is SEHNR and CDR2 is FQNEAQ in the germline V gene (reference sequence). This CDR3 spans 13 amino acids. For the CDR3, the DNA is TGTGCCAGCAGCCCCAGTCTGAACTACGAGCAGTACTTC. Encoded protein: CASSPSLNYEQYF.

J is TRBJ1-3 and V is TRBV10-3, with TRBD1 matching 8 bases. The CDR3 totals 14 residues. CDR1 ENHRY and CDR2 SYGVKD come from the germline V gene. V dropped 11 bases and J dropped 2; count of bases not matched to a gene: 8. The DNA of the CDR3 is TGTGCCTCACAGGGGGGGGCCCCTGGAAACACCATATATTTT. Translation gives CASQGGAPGNTIYF.

The V call is TRBV7-2, the J call TRBJ2-5, with TRBD2 matching over 10 bases. Trimming removed 5 bases from V and 5 bases from J; junction bases left unmatched: 11. Looked up from germline, CDR1 is SGHTA and CDR2 is FQGNSA. This CDR3 is built from 16 residues. The CDR3 protein is CASSPLGAGGLETQYF. The CDR3 DNA is TGTGCCAGCAGCCCCCTCGGAGCGGGGGGGCTTGAGACCCAGTACTTC.

This chain joins TRBV10-3 and TRBJ1-4; weak D call: TRBD1 (6 bases). V was trimmed by 4 bases and J by 5 bases, leaving 17 bases between them. CDR1 is ENHRY, CDR2 SYGVKD, per germline. The CDR3 sequence is 16 residues long. The CDR3 spells CAISVWTRTVNEKLFF. DNA of the CDR3: TGTGCCATCAGTGTTTGGACAAGGACAGTCAATGAAAAACTGTTTTTT.

The chain is built from TRBV7-9 and TRBJ1-1, with D unresolved. V lost 0 bases and J 0 bases, leaving 5 bases between the germline ends. The CDR3 extends over 14 amino acids. CDR1 is SEHNR and CDR2 is FQNEAQ in the germline V gene (reference sequence). The CDR3 nucleotides read TGTGCCAGCAGCTTAGCTACAGTGAACACTGAAGCTTTCTTT. It specifies CASSLATVNTEAFF.

This clone has just a few counts. The V gene is TRBV29-1, the J gene TRBJ1-1; D is ambiguous. This CDR3 is built from 13 residues. CDR1 is SQVTM and CDR2 is ANQGSEA in the germline V gene. V was clipped by 4 bases and J by 1 base, with 10 bases between them. The CDR3: CSVGAAANTEAFF. The CDR3 DNA sequence: TGCAGCGTTGGGGCAGCCGCGAACACTGAAGCTTTCTTT.

J is TRBJ1-5 and V is TRBV7-2, with no clear D. V dropped 1 base and J dropped 8 bases, with 6 bases sitting between them. Germline V gives CDR1 SGHTA, CDR2 FQGNSA. There are 12 residues in the CDR3. CDR3 nucleotide sequence: TGTGCCAGCAGCTTAGATAGTGAGCCCCAGCATTTT. This encodes CASSLDSEPQHF.

This clone was observed many times. This chain joins TRBV18 and TRBJ1-2; D gene unclear. The CDR3 length is 15 residues. Germline CDR1 and CDR2: KGHSH and LQKENI. The V end lost 1 base, the J end lost 8 bases, and 17 bases lay between the germline ends. Written as DNA, the CDR3 is TGTGCCAGCTCACCACTTGATACAGCCCCTGGGGGCTACACCTTC. This translates into CASSPLDTAPGGYTF.

DNA of the CDR3: TGTGCCAGCAGCTTAACGTCAGGGAATCAAGAGACCCAGTACTTC. Translation: CASSLTSGNQETQYF. The chain is built from TRBV7-3 and TRBJ2-5; D is possibly TRBD1 (5 bases). V was trimmed by 0 bases and J by 2 bases, leaving 10 bases between them. Germline V CDR1 and CDR2: SGHTA, FQGTGA. The CDR3 extends over 15 amino acids.

The V and J genes are TRBV2 and TRBJ1-4; 7 positions agree with TRBD1. The CDR3 is 14 amino acids. Germline V lookup: CDR1 SNHLY, CDR2 FYNNEI. With V trimmed by 3 bases and J by 13 bases, 11 bases remained unmatched. CDR3 nucleotides: TGTGCCAGCAGTGAGGGGAGGAGGGGGCAACTACTGTTTTTT. Residues: CASSEGRRGQLLFF.

The chain couples TRBV6-6 to TRBJ1-1, with 8 positions matching TRBD1. The CDR3 runs 14 residues. V dropped 10 bases and J dropped 0; count of bases not matched to a gene: 7. CDR1 is MNHNY, CDR2 SVGAGI, per germline (reference sequence). In DNA, the CDR3 is TGTGCCACCTTGACAGGGGACATGAACACTGAAGCTTTCTTT. Translated, it gives CATLTGDMNTEAFF.

V is TRBV19 and J is TRBJ1-3; no reliable D call. Germline V CDR1 and CDR2: LNHDA, SQIVND (reference sequence). The CDR3 runs 14 residues. Trimming stripped 9 bases from V and 0 bases from J, with 12 bases between. The CDR3, as DNA: TGTGCCAGCCAACAGCAAGTCTCTGGAAACACCATATATTTT. Translated, it gives CASQQQVSGNTIYF.

The V call is TRBV19, the J call TRBJ2-5; weak D call: TRBD1 (5 bases). The CDR3 sequence is 18 residues long. Germline CDR1 is LNHDA and CDR2 is SQIVND (reference sequence). With 2 bases removed from V and 2 bases from J, the gap between germline ends came to 21 bases. CDR3 region: CASSIFHYGHRGQETQYF. CDR3 in DNA: TGTGCCAGTAGTATATTTCATTACGGACATAGGGGACAAGAGACCCAGTACTTC.

This clone was picked up one time. The chain couples TRBV5-4 to TRBJ1-2, with 9 nucleotides matching TRBD1. CDR1 is SGHNT and CDR2 is YYREEE in the germline V gene (reference sequence). Losses at the gene ends were 0 bases for V and 0 bases for J; bases not matched to a gene: 6. This CDR3 comprises 17 residues. CDR3: CASSLGGTGKSNYGYTF. The CDR3 nucleotides read TGTGCCAGCAGCTTGGGAGGGACAGGGAAATCTAACTATGGCTACACCTTC. Full variable domain (remainder filled in from reference TRBV5-4 and TRBJ1-2): ETGVTQSPTHLIKTRGQQVTLRCSSQSGHNTVSWYQQALGQGPQFIFQYYREEENGRGNFPPRFSGLQFPNYSSELNVNALELDDSALYLCASSLGGTGKSNYGYTFGSGTRLTVV.

This sequence joins TRBV6-5 and TRBJ2-2; possible D gene TRBD2, 6 bases. Trimming removed 6 bases at V and 9 bases at J, with 14 bases between. This CDR3 has 13 amino acids. From germline, CDR1 is MNHEY and CDR2 SVGAGI. The CDR3, as DNA: TGTGCCAGCAGGGCTACTAGCTTGCGGGAGCTGTTTTTT. Amino acid sequence: CASRATSLRELFF.

The rearrangement joins TRBV9 to TRBJ1-2, with a weak D call TRBD1 (6 bases). Germline V lookup: CDR1 SGDLS, CDR2 YYNGEE. Between the trimmed V and J ends, which lost 2 bases and 0 bases, there was a span of 20 bases. This CDR3 comprises 18 residues. The CDR3 sequence: CASSVRDTAPRANYGYTF. The CDR3, as DNA: TGTGCCAGCAGCGTCCGGGACACAGCGCCTAGAGCTAACTATGGCTACACCTTC.

The V and J genes are TRBV7-8 and TRBJ2-2; possible D gene TRBD1, 5 bases. Germline values: CDR1 SGHVS, CDR2 FQNEAQ. V lost 4 bases to trimming and J lost 0 bases, with 12 bases between them. This CDR3 contains 16 residues. The CDR3 coding sequence is TGTGCCAGCAGCTACCGACAGCTAGCGAACACCGGGGAGCTGTTTTTT. Its translation is CASSYRQLANTGELFF.

This clone was seen more than once but under ten times. This chain connects TRBV7-3 to TRBJ2-3, with 8 bases aligning to TRBD1. The CDR3 is 15 residues long. Germline CDR1 SGHTA, CDR2 FQGTGA. V shed 5 bases, J shed 1 base, and the junction held 5 bases outside the gene matches. For the CDR3, the DNA is TGTGCCAGCAGCCTCCAGGGGGCTGGCACAGATACGCAGTATTTT. Residues: CASSLQGAGTDTQYF.

The chain couples TRBV5-4 to TRBJ1-6, with 9 bases identical to TRBD1. V lost 6 bases, J lost 8 bases, and 6 bases stayed unmatched. The CDR3 is 14 amino acids. Germline loops: CDR1 SGHNT, CDR2 YYREEE (reference sequence). The CDR3 loop reads CASKPGQGYSPLHF. The CDR3 region has the DNA TGTGCCAGCAAACCGGGACAGGGATATTCACCCCTCCACTTT.